These 5 T cell receptor beta chains came from one sample sequenced in a study of blood T cell repertoires in COVID-19. Assay: immunoSEQ multiplex PCR; the TCRdb copy retains only in-frame clones and omits some. The data show hundreds of thousands of clones, nearly 90% seen once. Sequenced: peripheral blood. The receptors stem from a woman aged 30 to 39 with COVID-19, enrolled during active disease.

This clone came up once. The CDR3 DNA reads TGTGCCAGCAGCTTGTCGGGACGGCGGGGCTATGGCTACACCTTC. This sequence encodes CASSLSGRRGYGYTF. The chain joins TRBV5-4 to TRBJ1-2, with D possibly TRBD1 on 5 matching bases. This CDR3 spans 15 amino acids. V was trimmed by 1 base and J by 4 bases, leaving 14 bases between them. Looked up from germline, CDR1 is SGHNT and CDR2 is YYREEE (reference sequence).

CDR3 region: CASSFYPPSVGVFNEQYF. CDR3 nucleotides: TGCGCCAGCAGCTTTTATCCGCCAAGCGTCGGGGTTTTCAACGAGCAGTACTTC. The V and J genes are TRBV5-1 and TRBJ2-7; D possibly corresponds to TRBD2 (5 bases). The CDR3 extends over 18 amino acids. Looked up from germline, CDR1 is SGHRS and CDR2 is YFSETQ. Trimming took 2 bases from V and 5 from J, leaving 26 bases between them.

The CDR3 nucleotides read TGTGCCAGCAGTTTATACCCCAGTGAAGCTTTCTTT. Protein: CASSLYPSEAFF. J is TRBJ1-1 and V is TRBV12-3 or TRBV12-4; D uncertain. This CDR3 has 12 residues. The germline V and J ends were trimmed by 2 bases and 7 bases, with 8 bases remaining between them.

This chain links TRBV5-1 with TRBJ1-1, with TRBD1 matching 10 bases. The CDR3 covers 18 residues. CDR1 SGHRS and CDR2 YFSETQ come from the germline V gene. Trimming took 4 bases from V and 2 from J; bases not matched to a gene: 14. CDR3 bases: TGCGCCAGCAGCCCCATCCCCCCGGGACAGGGGAACAACACTGAAGCTTTCTTT. Amino acids: CASSPIPPGQGNNTEAFF.

This chain joins TRBV19 and TRBJ2-2, with D uncertain. Germline loops: CDR1 LNHDA, CDR2 SQIVND (reference sequence). The CDR3 contains 13 residues. Trimming removed 5 bases at V and 0 bases at J, with 4 bases between. In DNA form, the CDR3 reads TGTGCCAGTAGTTCGTCGAACACCGGGGAGCTGTTTTTT. Its translation: CASSSSNTGELFF. The full variable domain, rest sourced from reference TRBV19 and TRBJ2-2, is DGGITQSPKYLFRKEGQNVTLSCEQNLNHDAMYWYRQDPGQGLRLIYYSQIVNDFQKGDIAEGYSVSREKKESFPLTVTSAQKNPTAFYLCASSSSNTGELFFGEGSRLTVL.